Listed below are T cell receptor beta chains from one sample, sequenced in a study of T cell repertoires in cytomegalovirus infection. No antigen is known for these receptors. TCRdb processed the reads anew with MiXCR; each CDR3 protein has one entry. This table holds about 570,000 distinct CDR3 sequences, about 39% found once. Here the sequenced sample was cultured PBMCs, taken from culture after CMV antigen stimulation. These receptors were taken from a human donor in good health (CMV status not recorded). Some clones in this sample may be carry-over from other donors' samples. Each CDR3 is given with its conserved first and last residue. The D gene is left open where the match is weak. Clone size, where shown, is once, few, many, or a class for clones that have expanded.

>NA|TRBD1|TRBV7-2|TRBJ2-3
CASSLLIGGADTQYF
TGTGCCAGCAGCTTACTAATAGGGGGCGCAGATACGCAGTATTTT
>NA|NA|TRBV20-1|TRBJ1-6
CSARGEGGSYNSPLHF
TGCAGTGCTAGAGGAGAGGGCGGCTCTTATAATTCACCCCTCCACTTT
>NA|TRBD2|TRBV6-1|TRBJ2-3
CASSEIAGSTDTQYF
TGTGCCAGCAGCGAGATAGCGGGGAGCACAGATACGCAGTATTTT
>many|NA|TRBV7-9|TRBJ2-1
CASSLTSWVNEQFF
TGTGCCAGCAGCTTAACTAGCTGGGTCAATGAGCAGTTCTTC
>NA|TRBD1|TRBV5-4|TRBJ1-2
CASSLAVTGEGGYTF
TGTGCCAGCAGCTTGGCCGTGACAGGGGAGGGTGGCTACACCTTC
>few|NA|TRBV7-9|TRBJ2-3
CASSHFVRATDTQYF
TGTGCCAGCAGCCATTTTGTTCGTGCCACAGATACGCAGTATTTT
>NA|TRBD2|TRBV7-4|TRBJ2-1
CASSFSGGRYNEQFF
TGTGCCAGCAGCTTCAGCGGGGGCCGCTACAATGAGCAGTTCTTC
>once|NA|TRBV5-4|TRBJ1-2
CASTLPGNYGYTF
TGTGCCAGCACCTTGCCGGGTAACTATGGCTACACCTTC
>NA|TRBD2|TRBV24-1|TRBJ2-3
CATSDFMREEGDTQYF
TGTGCCACCAGTGATTTTATGCGGGAGGAGGGGGATACGCAGTATTTT
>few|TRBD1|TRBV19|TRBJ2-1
CASSTGTGLYNEQFF
TGTGCCAGTAGTACGGGGACAGGGCTCTACAATGAGCAGTTCTTC
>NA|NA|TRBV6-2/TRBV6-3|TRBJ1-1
CASSYSGRPNTEAFF
TGTGCCAGCAGTTACTCTGGGAGGCCCAACACTGAAGCTTTCTTT
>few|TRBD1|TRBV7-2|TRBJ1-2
CASSTRTGYNYGYTF
TGTGCCAGCAGCACCCGGACAGGATATAACTATGGCTACACCTTC
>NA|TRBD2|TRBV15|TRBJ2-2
CATSSIFGREARELFF
TGTGCCACCAGCAGCATCTTTGGACGGGAGGCCCGGGAGCTGTTTTTT
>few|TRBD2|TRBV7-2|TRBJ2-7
CASSFGGAGVYEQYF
TGTGCCAGCAGCTTTGGCGGGGCGGGGGTCTACGAGCAGTACTTC
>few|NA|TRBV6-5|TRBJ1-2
CASSSRGRENYGYTF
TGTGCCAGCAGTTCCCGGGGACGCGAAAACTATGGCTACACCTTC
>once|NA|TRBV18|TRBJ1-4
CASSPSPGLGGEKLFF
TGTGCCAGCTCACCAAGCCCGGGACTTGGCGGGGAAAAACTGTTTTTT
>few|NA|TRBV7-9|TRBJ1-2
CASDVGSMSYTF
TGTGCCAGCGACGTTGGGTCAATGAGCTACACCTTC
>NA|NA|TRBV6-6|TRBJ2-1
CASSYEGPSSYNEQFF
TGTGCCAGCAGTTACGAGGGTCCAAGCTCCTACAATGAGCAGTTCTTC
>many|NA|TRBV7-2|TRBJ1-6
CASSPGYNSPLHF
TGTGCCTCTTCGCCGGGTTATAATTCACCCCTCCACTTT
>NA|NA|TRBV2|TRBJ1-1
CARSTGGTEAFF
TGTGCCAGGTCGACAGGTGGGACTGAAGCTTTCTTT
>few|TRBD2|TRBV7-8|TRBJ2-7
CASSLGPGGTDEQYF
TGTGCCAGCAGCTTAGGTCCGGGAGGGACGGACGAGCAGTACTTC
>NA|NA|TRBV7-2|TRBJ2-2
CASSLDSAGTGELFF
TGTGCCAGCAGCTTAGATAGTGCTGGTACCGGGGAGCTGTTTTTT
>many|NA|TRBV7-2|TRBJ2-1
CASSLSGPGEQFF
TGTGCCAGCAGCTTGAGTGGGCCCGGTGAGCAGTTCTTC
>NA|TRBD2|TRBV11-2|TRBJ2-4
CASSLRGGQNIQYF
TGTGCCAGCAGCCTGCGGGGGGGCCAAAACATTCAGTACTTC
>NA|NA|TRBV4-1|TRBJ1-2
CASSHRDGYTF
TGCGCCAGCAGCCACAGGGACGGCTACACCTTC
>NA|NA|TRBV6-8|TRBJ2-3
CASTPTGEDTQYF
TGTGCCAGCACCCCAACGGGGGAAGATACGCAGTATTTT
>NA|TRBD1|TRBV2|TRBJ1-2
CASTLGWTGDGYTF
TGTGCCAGCACCCTGGGGTGGACAGGCGATGGCTACACCTTC
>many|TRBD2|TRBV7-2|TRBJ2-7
CASSSRTSGRARSYEQYF
TGTGCCAGCAGCTCCCGGACTAGCGGGAGGGCCAGATCCTACGAGCAGTACTTC
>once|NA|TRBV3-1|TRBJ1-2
CASSQDLGGNYGYTF
TGTGCCAGCAGCCAAGATTTAGGCGGGAACTATGGCTACACCTTC
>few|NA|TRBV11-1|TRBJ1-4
CASSQSSGLVEKLFF
TGTGCCAGCAGCCAGTCTTCGGGGTTGGTGGAAAAACTGTTTTTT
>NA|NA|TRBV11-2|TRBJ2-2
CASVGHPNTGELFF
TGTGCCAGCGTCGGACACCCGAACACCGGGGAGCTGTTTTTT
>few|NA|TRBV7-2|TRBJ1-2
CASSLWTGTNYGYTF
TGTGCCAGCAGCTTATGGACGGGAACTAACTATGGCTACACCTTC
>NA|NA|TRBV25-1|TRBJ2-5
CASRQGGKTQYF
TGTGCCAGCCGACAGGGAGGGAAGACCCAGTACTTC